This T cell receptor (beta chain) was sequenced in a study of neurological immune-mediated disorders. Study observations and caveats: HTLV-1-associated myelopathy displayed the greatest TCR clonal expansion, and multiple sclerosis exhibited the smallest, lower than that of healthy controls.

5'RACE with 10-nucleotide random UMIs generated the cDNA. From 15-18 subjects, every sequencing run obtained over 200 million TCR-beta sequences. TCRdb called the 5' RACE reads again in MiXCR, with one record for every CDR3 protein. The table includes 75,000 to 85,000 distinct CDR3 sequences, 15% to 20% detected once. Germline V gene sequence: CDR1 DFQATT, CDR2 SNEGSKA (reference sequence). This CDR3 has 11 amino acids. With 0 bases removed from V and 8 bases from J, the gap between germline ends came to 7 bases. This clonotype showed up many times. Its antigen remains unknown. The V call is TRBV20-1, the J call TRBJ1-2; D ambiguous. This sequence was found in a woman between 35 and 50 years old in good health. The sample consisted of PBMCs. In nucleotides, the CDR3 is TGCAGTGCTAGAGATGGCGGCGGCTACACCTTC. It encodes CSARDGGGYTF.